This TCR beta chain is drawn from a study of T cells after posttransplantation cyclophosphamide. Using immunoSEQ multiplex PCR, the repertoire was profiled, and TCRdb retains in-frame clones only, with some absent. The profile shows approximately 56,000 clones, roughly 94% of them singletons. Trimming stripped 5 bases from V and 11 bases from J, with 9 bases between. This CDR3 contains 11 residues. Germline CDR1 SNHLY, CDR2 FYNNEI. Sequencing input: PBMCs. The V call is TRBV2, the J call TRBJ1-4; the D is unclear. The source is a woman aged 30 to 39 in good health and a related stem cell transplant donor. The CDR3 protein is CASSYTEKLFF. CDR3 sequence (DNA): TGTGCCAGCAGTTATACCGAGAAACTGTTTTTT.